Listed below are T cell receptor beta chains from one sample, sequenced in a study of cytomegalovirus exposure and HLA in healthy donors. The method was immunoSEQ multiplex PCR; TCRdb's version includes in-frame clones alone and lacks a portion of them. Among 70,000 or so clones listed, 65% to 75% were seen once. Input material: PBMCs. These receptors were taken from a woman aged 60 to 75 in good health and CMV-seropositive. Both conserved end residues are part of each CDR3. The order of the fields is V gene, J gene, clone size, D gene, CDR3 protein, CDR3 DNA. The D gene is left open where the match is weak. The size of a clone is reported for some rows only, either as once, few or many, or as a class for expanded clones.

TRBV2	TRBJ2-3	.	TRBD1	CASSLQGEGQGTQYF	TGTGCCAGCAGTTTACAGGGGGAAGGACAGGGTACGCAGTATTTT
TRBV29-1	TRBJ2-2	.	TRBD1	CSARQGGDIGELFF	TGCAGCGCCAGACAGGGGGGCGATATCGGGGAGCTGTTTTTT
TRBV29-1	TRBJ2-7	.	TRBD1	CSVAPGQGIGWEQYF	TGCAGCGTTGCGCCGGGACAGGGAATAGGTTGGGAGCAGTACTTC
TRBV5-1	TRBJ1-4	once	TRBD1	CASSLGTGGTNEKLFF	TGCGCCAGCAGCTTGGGGACAGGGGGGACTAATGAAAAACTGTTTTTT
TRBV19	TRBJ1-2	.	TRBD1	CASRTTGGSGYTF	TGTGCCAGTAGAACGACAGGGGGAAGTGGCTACACCTTC
TRBV7-8	TRBJ2-7	once	.	CASSSTFEAYEQYF	TGTGCCAGCAGCTCCACCTTTGAGGCCTACGAGCAGTACTTC
TRBV2	TRBJ1-6	.	.	CASSVGGTYNSPLHF	TGTGCCAGCAGTGTAGGCGGAACCTATAATTCACCCCTCCACTTT
TRBV30	TRBJ2-7	.	.	CAWSVLGGSEQYF	TGTGCCTGGAGTGTACTCGGGGGAAGTGAGCAGTACTTC
TRBV11-2	TRBJ2-2	.	TRBD1	CASNLDRATGGELFF	TGTGCCAGCAACTTGGACAGGGCTACGGGCGGGGAGCTGTTTTTT
TRBV18	TRBJ2-4	once	.	CASSPQVIESKNIQYF	TGTGCCAGCTCACCACAAGTTATAGAGAGCAAAAACATTCAGTACTTC
TRBV27	TRBJ2-7	.	TRBD1	CASTASGTGSSYEQYF	TGTGCCAGCACCGCCTCCGGGACAGGGTCCTCCTACGAGCAGTACTTC
TRBV20-1	TRBJ1-1	.	.	CSVYRNTEAFF	TGCAGTGTGTACAGGAACACTGAAGCTTTCTTT
TRBV5-1	TRBJ2-3	.	TRBD1	CASPGQGADTQYF	TGCGCCAGCCCGGGACAGGGGGCCGATACGCAGTATTTT
TRBV6-6	TRBJ1-2	once	.	CASSYSGVHYGYTF	TGTGCCAGCAGTTACTCCGGGGTACACTATGGCTACACCTTC
TRBV5-6	TRBJ1-2	once	.	CAGVRHGNYGYTF	TGTGCCGGAGTAAGGCACGGTAACTATGGCTACACCTTC
TRBV5-6	TRBJ2-4	.	.	CASSWRRGTKNIQYF	TGTGCCAGCAGCTGGAGGCGGGGCACCAAAAACATTCAGTACTTC